The 4 T cell receptor beta chains below were found in one sample sequenced in a study of T cell changes during pregnancy in multiple sclerosis. Libraries were prepared by immunoSEQ multiplex PCR; TCRdb keeps only in-frame clonotypes and omits some of them. Among 40,000 to 45,000 clones listed, about 90% were seen once. The specimen comprised CD4+ T cells from peripheral blood mononuclear cells, sampled in the second trimester of pregnancy. All receptors come from a female donor in good health, enrolled as a control in a pregnancy study.

The V and J genes are TRBV11-2 and TRBJ2-7; D might be TRBD2 (6 bases). This CDR3 has 15 residues. V lost 5 bases to trimming and J lost 7 bases, with 21 bases between them. Germline V CDR1 and CDR2: SGHAT, FQNNGV. In DNA form, the CDR3 reads TGTGCCAGCAGCCCTACGGGGGAACATAGCTTGGAGCAGTACTTC. The encoded protein is CASSPTGEHSLEQYF.

V usage is TRBV5-1 and J usage is TRBJ1-4, with 9 bases fitting TRBD1. Per the germline V gene, CDR1 is SGHRS and CDR2 is YFSETQ. The CDR3 loop spans 15 amino acids. The trim removed 0 bases at V and 5 bases at J, leaving 2 bases unmatched. CDR3 sequence: CASSLAGTGNEKLFF. As DNA, the CDR3 is TGCGCCAGCAGCTTGGCCGGGACAGGGAATGAAAAACTGTTTTTT.

V usage is TRBV4-1 and J usage is TRBJ2-5; 10 bases match TRBD2. This CDR3 contains 16 residues. Trimming took 1 base from V and 11 from J; bases not matched to a gene: 13. Germline V gene lookup returns CDR1 MGHRA and CDR2 YSYEKL. The CDR3 spells CASSQGPLAGRPGQYF. CDR3 DNA: TGCGCCAGCAGCCAAGGGCCACTAGCGGGGAGGCCGGGTCAGTACTTC.

The chain uses TRBV5-1 and TRBJ2-7, with TRBD2 identical over 7 bases. Germline V gene sequence: CDR1 SGHRS, CDR2 YFSETQ. The CDR3 is made up of 16 amino acids. V gave up 4 bases and J gave up 0 bases; unmatched junction bases: 10. Here the CDR3 reads CASSPWSGASSYEQYF. In DNA form, the CDR3 reads TGCGCCAGCAGCCCCTGGAGCGGGGCGAGCTCCTACGAGCAGTACTTC.